One sample yielded the 20 T cell receptor beta chains listed below, sequenced in a study of shared clonotypes between healthy human individuals. Sequencing used immunoSEQ multiplex PCR; TCRdb keeps in-frame clones, though not all of them. This table has approximately 1,500,000 clones, under 99% appearing once. The sequenced sample was naive CD4+ T cells sorted from blood. Subset specified: CD45RA+ positively selected. The receptors stem from a man aged 25-40 years in good health.

This chain links TRBV5-1 with TRBJ2-2; TRBD1 matches at 10 bases. Trimming cost V 4 bases and J 7 bases; bases outside gene matches: 25. Germline V gives CDR1 SGHRS, CDR2 YFSETQ. There are 21 residues in the CDR3. CDR3 DNA: TGCGCCAGCAGCCCGAGGTTTGGGACAGGGGAACGACTAGCCACAGGCGGGGAGCTGTTTTTT. It translates to CASSPRFGTGERLATGGELFF.

The J gene is TRBJ1-2, the V gene TRBV10-3, with a tentative D call TRBD1 (6 bases). Germline V gene sequence: CDR1 ENHRY, CDR2 SYGVKD. CDR3 length: 14 amino acids. V gave up 6 bases and J gave up 5 bases, with 16 bases separating them. This CDR3 reads CAIRGDTSLYGYTF. In DNA form, the CDR3 reads TGTGCCATCAGGGGGGACACAAGTCTGTATGGCTACACCTTC.

The chain combines TRBV19 with TRBJ2-1, with 10 nucleotides matching TRBD2. J gave up 9 bases and V 3 bases, and 8 bases lay outside the gene matches. Germline lookup yields CDR1 LNHDA and CDR2 SQIVND (reference sequence). This CDR3 has 15 amino acids. CDR3 loop: CASSINLAGAGEQFF. The CDR3 coding sequence is TGTGCCAGTAGTATTAACCTAGCGGGAGCCGGTGAGCAGTTCTTC. The full variable domain, in which reference TRBV19 and TRBJ2-1 provide the parts outside the CDR3, is DGGITQSPKYLFRKEGQNVTLSCEQNLNHDAMYWYRQDPGQGLRLIYYSQIVNDFQKGDIAEGYSVSREKKESFPLTVTSAQKNPTAFYLCASSINLAGAGEQFFGPGTRLTVL.

The rearrangement joins TRBV9 to TRBJ2-1; D unclear. Germline V CDR1 and CDR2: SGDLS, YYNGEE. CDR3 length equals 15 residues. With 0 bases removed from V and 4 bases from J, the gap between germline ends came to 11 bases. The CDR3, as DNA: TGTGCCAGCAGCGTAGGGTCAGCCCTTTACAATGAGCAGTTCTTC. Encoded protein: CASSVGSALYNEQFF. Full variable domain (missing parts from reference TRBV9 and TRBJ2-1): DSGVTQTPKHLITATGQRVTLRCSPRSGDLSVYWYQQSLDQGLQFLIQYYNGEERAKGNILERFSAQQFPDLHSELNLSSLELGDSALYFCASSVGSALYNEQFFGPGTRLTVL.

The DNA for the CDR3 is TGTGCCAGCAGACAATTTGGGGACAACTTCTACGAGCAGTACTTC. This translates into CASRQFGDNFYEQYF. The gene calls are TRBV6-5 and TRBJ2-7; D is perhaps TRBD1 (6 bases). The CDR3 runs to 15 residues. In germline, CDR1 is MNHEY, CDR2 SVGAGI. With 6 bases removed from V and 3 bases from J, the gap between germline ends came to 18 bases.

The chain combines TRBV27 with TRBJ2-4, with D maybe TRBD2 (5 bases). V lost 5 bases and J 7 bases, leaving 15 bases between the germline ends. CDR1 and CDR2 (germline): MNHEY, SMNVEV (reference sequence). This CDR3 is 14 amino acids long. The CDR3 is CASSPHPGRNIQYF. In DNA, the CDR3 is TGTGCCAGCAGTCCTCACCCGGGAAGGAACATTCAGTACTTC.

The chain is built from TRBV5-1 and TRBJ2-2; the match to TRBD2 covers 11 bases. Trimming removed 6 bases from V and 6 bases from J; junction bases left unmatched: 10. This CDR3 spans 16 amino acids. Germline lookup yields CDR1 SGHRS and CDR2 YFSETQ. The DNA of the CDR3 is TGCGCCAGCAAGCTTCTGGGGACTAGCGGCTCCGGGGAGCTGTTTTTT. It specifies CASKLLGTSGSGELFF.

The J gene is TRBJ2-6, the V gene TRBV7-2; 13 bases are a match to TRBD2. The length of the CDR3 is 18 residues. Per germline, CDR1 SGHTA and CDR2 FQGNSA. V lost 4 bases and J lost 1; bases outside the gene matches: 4. The CDR3 DNA reads TGTGCCAGCAGCTCCGGGACTAGCGGGACTTCTGGGGCCAACGTCCTGACTTTC. It codes for CASSSGTSGTSGANVLTF.

The V call is TRBV25-1, the J call TRBJ2-7; D gene ambiguous. There are 10 residues in the CDR3. Germline assignment: CDR1 MGHDK and CDR2 SYGVNS. The V end lost 2 bases, the J end lost 7 bases, and 3 bases lay between the germline ends. The CDR3 DNA is TGTGCCAGCAGTGAAGTTGAGCAGTACTTC. Protein: CASSEVEQYF.

The V gene is TRBV30, the J gene TRBJ2-3; no reliable D call. The CDR3 covers 13 residues. The ends were cut back, 4 bases at V and 8 bases at J, with 16 bases in the middle. The germline gives CDR1 GTSNPN, CDR2 SVGIG (reference sequence). This CDR3 reads CAWNSLDRGTQYF. CDR3 nucleotides: TGTGCCTGGAACTCCTTGGACCGAGGTACGCAGTATTTT.

The CDR3 loop reads CASSLFGGGGYTF. CDR3 coding DNA: TGTGCCAGCAGTTTATTTGGGGGCGGTGGCTACACCTTC. The V gene is TRBV27, the J gene TRBJ1-2; D is perhaps TRBD1 (6 bases). The V and J ends lost 1 base and 7 bases respectively, with 10 bases between them. The germline gives CDR1 MNHEY, CDR2 SMNVEV (reference sequence). The CDR3 sequence is 13 residues long.

The V gene is TRBV5-1, the J gene TRBJ1-2; 9 bases align to TRBD1. CDR3 size: 14 residues. V lost 6 bases to trimming and J lost 7 bases; unmatched junction nucleotides: 10. Per germline, CDR1 SGHRS and CDR2 YFSETQ. The CDR3 nucleotides are TGCGCCAGCATAGTACAGGGGGCGCTTCGTGGCTACACCTTC. It specifies CASIVQGALRGYTF.

The chain carries TRBV11-2 and TRBJ2-3, with unresolved D. CDR3 length: 14 residues. Trimming removed 3 bases from V and 0 bases from J, with 7 bases in between. The germline V gene encodes CDR1 SGHAT and CDR2 FQNNGV. Written as DNA, the CDR3 is TGTGCCAGCAGCTTTCTCTTAAGCACAGATACGCAGTATTTT. It specifies CASSFLLSTDTQYF. Filled out from reference TRBV11-2 and TRBJ2-3, the complete variable domain reads EAGVAQSPRYKIIEKRQSVAFWCNPISGHATLYWYQQILGQGPKLLIQFQNNGVVDDSQLPKDRFSAERLKGVDSTLKIQPAKLEDSAVYLCASSFLLSTDTQYFGPGTRLTVL.

This clone was seen just once. V usage is TRBV7-2 and J usage is TRBJ2-3; no reliable D call. Trimming pared 2 bases from V and 2 bases from J, leaving 5 bases between. This CDR3 has 13 residues. Germline-derived CDR1 and CDR2 are SGHTA and FQGNSA. The CDR3: CASSLSPTDTQYF. Here the CDR3 DNA reads TGTGCCAGCAGCTTAAGTCCCACAGATACGCAGTATTTT.

V usage is TRBV7-9 and J usage is TRBJ1-5, with D unclear. Trimming shortened V by 5 bases and J by 10 bases, and 21 bases separated the two germline ends. The length of the CDR3 is 15 residues. Germline lookup yields CDR1 SEHNR and CDR2 FQNEAQ (reference sequence). The CDR3 nucleotides are TGTGCCAGCAGCCACAGCGATCCCGGAGGAATTCCCCAGCATTTT. This gives the protein CASSHSDPGGIPQHF.

The chain combines TRBV28 with TRBJ1-4; 7 nucleotides agree with TRBD1. This CDR3 is 15 amino acids long. The germline V gene encodes CDR1 MDHEN and CDR2 SYDVKM. J lost 7 bases, V lost 5 bases, and 10 bases had no gene match. As DNA, the CDR3 is TGTGCCAGCAGTCCCTACAGGGGTTTCGGTGAAAAACTGTTTTTT. Translated, it gives CASSPYRGFGEKLFF.

The rearrangement uses TRBV6-6 and TRBJ2-1, with unresolved D. The CDR3 contains 12 residues. Trimming removed 0 bases from V and 7 bases from J, with 4 bases in between. Germline V lookup: CDR1 MNHNY, CDR2 SVGAGI (reference sequence). The CDR3 sequence: CASSYSQNEQFF. The DNA of the CDR3 is TGTGCCAGCAGTTACTCACAGAATGAGCAGTTCTTC.

CDR3 DNA sequence: TGCGCCAGCAGCCAAGAGGGGATCGAGACAGGGTGGAACACTGAAGCTTTCTTT. Translation gives CASSQEGIETGWNTEAFF. This rearrangement joins TRBV4-1 to TRBJ1-1; TRBD1 agrees at 7 bases. Germline CDR1 reads MGHRA; CDR2 reads YSYEKL. CDR3 length: 18 amino acids. V shed 0 bases and J 1 base; nucleotides not matched to a gene: 11.

This chain links TRBV11-2 with TRBJ1-4; D gene unclear. CDR1 SGHAT and CDR2 FQNNGV come from the germline V gene. This CDR3 has 15 amino acids. The germline V and J ends were trimmed by 5 bases and 0 bases, with 10 bases remaining between them. The DNA of the CDR3 is TGTGCCAGCAGCCCCAAAATATCAACTAATGAAAAACTGTTTTTT. Encoded protein: CASSPKISTNEKLFF.

The gene calls are TRBV2 and TRBJ2-7, with 8 bases matching TRBD1. Per the germline V gene, CDR1 is SNHLY and CDR2 is FYNNEI. With 7 bases clipped from V and 4 bases from J, the junction kept 9 bases outside the gene matches. CDR3 size: 14 residues. The CDR3 DNA is TGTGCCAGCACCGGAGGGGACAGGAATTACGAGCAGTACTTC. It specifies CASTGGDRNYEQYF.